This TCR beta chain originates from a study of blood T cell repertoires in COVID-19. This clone was seen only a few times. TCRdb keeps only in-frame clones here, not all; method: immunoSEQ multiplex PCR. The sample holds over 250,000 clones, approximately 88% seen once. The CDR3 length is 15 residues. Trimming cost V 3 bases and J 1 base, with 9 bases left between them. CDR1 and CDR2 from the germline V gene are LNHDA and SQIVND (reference sequence). This sequence joins TRBV19 and TRBJ2-2; D is uncertain. Sequenced sample: PBMCs or T cells enriched from blood (not recorded which). This sequence originates from a woman between 18 and 30 years old who had recovered from COVID-19. The CDR3 DNA reads as TGTGCCAGTAGTATGACCAGGCTGAACACCGGGGAGCTGTTTTTT. It is translated as CASSMTRLNTGELFF.